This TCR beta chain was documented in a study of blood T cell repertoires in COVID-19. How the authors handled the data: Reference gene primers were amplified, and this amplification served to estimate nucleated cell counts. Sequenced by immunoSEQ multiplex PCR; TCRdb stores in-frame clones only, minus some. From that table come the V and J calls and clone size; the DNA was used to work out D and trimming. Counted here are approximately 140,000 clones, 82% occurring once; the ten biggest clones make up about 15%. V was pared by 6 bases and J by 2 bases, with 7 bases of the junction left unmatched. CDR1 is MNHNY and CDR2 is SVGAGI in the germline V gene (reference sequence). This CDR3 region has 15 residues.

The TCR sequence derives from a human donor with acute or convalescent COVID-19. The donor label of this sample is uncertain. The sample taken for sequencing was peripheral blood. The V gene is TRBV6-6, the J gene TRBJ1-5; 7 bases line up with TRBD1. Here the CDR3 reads CASSPGGTGNQPQHF. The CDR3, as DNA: TGTGCCAGCAGCCCAGGGGGGACTGGCAATCAGCCCCAGCATTTT.